This T cell receptor (beta chain) comes out of a study of OX40 agonist ivuxolimab in advanced cancers. Some background on the complete study: The costimulatory receptor OX40 (CD134) was targeted by ivuxolimab, a fully human IgG2 agonistic monoclonal antibody. The dose-escalation cohort was approximately 83% male with a mean age of approximately 60 years, ranging from about 23 to 85. The point of sequencing TCRbeta in the periphery was to test whether ivuxolimab changed TCR sequence diversity and drove clonal T-cell expansion. Intravenous ivuxolimab was administered to patients every 2 weeks at six dose levels: 0.01, 0.1, 0.3, 1.5, 3 and 10 mg/kg. Prior anti-PD-1, anti-PD-L1 or anti-CTLA-4 therapy was permitted, and checkpoint inhibitors had been received by around 40% of dose-escalation patients. The monotherapy dose-escalation portion (N = 52 patients) of the phase I ivuxolimab trial is reported in the paper. Of the approximately 50 dose-escalation patients, hepatocellular carcinoma was present in roughly 19, melanoma in some 15, renal cell carcinoma in 9 and head and neck cancer in 9. Partial responses occurred in three dose-escalation patients: two with cutaneous melanoma and one with hepatocellular carcinoma. Findings and caveats that apply to the study as a whole: At doses from 0.1 to 3.0 mg/kg, clonal expansion was seen in both CD4+ and CD8+ blood T cells between baseline and week 6. On average, CD8+ T cells showed more expanded clones than CD4+ T cells after ivuxolimab. Low levels of normalized T-cell clonal expansion were also seen in some patients who did not respond. In the 0.1-3.0 mg/kg groups, partial responders were among the patients with the lowest normalized peripheral clonal expansion, particularly in CD8+ T cells. Antigen specificity was not determined for the clonally expanded peripheral T cells.

Patients with autoimmune disease history or receiving systemic immunosuppression were excluded from the trial. Peripheral blood for TCR sequencing was collected from all dose cohorts at baseline, on cycle 4 day 1, and on cycle 7 day 1. The samples were taken from a phase I, first-in-human, multicenter, open-label dose-escalation trial of ivuxolimab. Adults with locally advanced or metastatic melanoma, renal cell, hepatocellular, or head and neck squamous cell carcinoma were enrolled in the trial. Before TCR sequencing, CD4+ T cells and CD8+ T cells from peripheral blood were sorted into separate populations. The CDR3 goes from the cysteine to the phenylalanine over 17 residues. Just the 51-base CDR3 DNA is kept, in frame starting at base 1. From a lookup of the germline V gene (reference sequence), CDR1 and CDR2 are WNHNN and SYGVQD. Trimming removed 5 bases from V and 1 base from J; the gene matches leave 13 bases unexplained.

Genomic DNA was extracted from sorted cells for sequencing of the TCRbeta CDR3 region. TCRbeta CDR3 regions were sequenced using the immunoSEQ Assay. TCRdb limited this immuneACCESS table to in-frame rearrangements with V and J called. A share of clones is missing; checked studies link under half to unresolved V genes, and the rest is unexplained. This sample comprises around 50,000 clones, over 75% of them detected only once. The ten most abundant clones make up roughly 10% of the sample. With respect to this clone: Its antigen remains unidentified. Base qualities are missing; no much larger clone stands one base away.

Sequencing was performed on CD4+ or CD8+ T cells sorted from blood, taken in a trial of the OX40 agonist ivuxolimab. The V gene is TRBV10-1 and the J gene is TRBJ1-1, with 7 bases aligning to TRBD1. This clonotype was obtained from an adult with an advanced solid tumor such as melanoma, head and neck, liver or kidney cancer. The DNA reads as follows: TGCGCCAGCAGTCACCACGAGAACAGGGGCGAGAACACTGAAGCTTTCTTT. Translated, it gives CASSHHENRGENTEAFF.